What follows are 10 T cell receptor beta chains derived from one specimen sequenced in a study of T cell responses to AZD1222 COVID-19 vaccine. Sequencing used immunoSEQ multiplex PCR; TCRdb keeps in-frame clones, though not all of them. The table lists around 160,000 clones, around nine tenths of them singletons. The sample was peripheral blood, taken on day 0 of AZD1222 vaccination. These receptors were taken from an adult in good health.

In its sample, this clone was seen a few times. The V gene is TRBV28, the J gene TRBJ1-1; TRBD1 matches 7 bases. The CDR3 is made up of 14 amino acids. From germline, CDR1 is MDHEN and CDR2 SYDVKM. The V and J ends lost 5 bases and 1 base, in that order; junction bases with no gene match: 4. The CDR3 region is CASSRQGPNTEAFF. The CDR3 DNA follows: TGTGCCAGCAGTCGACAGGGTCCGAACACTGAAGCTTTCTTT.

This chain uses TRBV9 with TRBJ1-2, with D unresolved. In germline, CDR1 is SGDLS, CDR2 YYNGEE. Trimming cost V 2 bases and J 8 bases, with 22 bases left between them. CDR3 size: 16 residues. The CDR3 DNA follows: TGTGCCAGCAGCGTGAGCCCCCGGGGTTCTAATGGAGGCTACACCTTC. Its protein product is CASSVSPRGSNGGYTF.

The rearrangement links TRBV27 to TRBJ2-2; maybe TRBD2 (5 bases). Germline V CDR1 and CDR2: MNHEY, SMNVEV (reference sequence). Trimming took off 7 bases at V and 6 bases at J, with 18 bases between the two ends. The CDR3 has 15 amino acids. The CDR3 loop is CASTPGLSISGELFF. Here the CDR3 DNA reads TGTGCCAGCACCCCCGGACTGTCCATCTCCGGGGAGCTGTTTTTT.

DNA for the CDR3: TGTGCCAGCGATCCAGGGGGGACCTATGGCTACACCTTC. Residues: CASDPGGTYGYTF. The J gene is TRBJ1-2, the V gene TRBV7-9; TRBD1 matches 7 bases. The CDR3 totals 13 residues. The germline V gene encodes CDR1 SEHNR and CDR2 FQNEAQ (reference sequence). With 8 bases clipped from V and 4 bases from J, the junction kept 7 bases outside the gene matches.

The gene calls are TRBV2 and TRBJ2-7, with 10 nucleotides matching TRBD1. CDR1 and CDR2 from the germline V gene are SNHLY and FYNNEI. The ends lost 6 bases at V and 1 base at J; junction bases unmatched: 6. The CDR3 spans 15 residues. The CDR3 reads CASREGTGASYEQYF. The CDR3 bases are TGTGCCAGCAGGGAGGGGACAGGGGCATCCTACGAGCAGTACTTC. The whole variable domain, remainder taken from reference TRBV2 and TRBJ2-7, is EPEVTQTPSHQVTQMGQEVILRCVPISNHLYFYWYRQILGQKVEFLVSFYNNEISEKSEIFDDQFSVERPDGSNFTLKIRSTKLEDSAMYFCASREGTGASYEQYFGPGTRLTVT.

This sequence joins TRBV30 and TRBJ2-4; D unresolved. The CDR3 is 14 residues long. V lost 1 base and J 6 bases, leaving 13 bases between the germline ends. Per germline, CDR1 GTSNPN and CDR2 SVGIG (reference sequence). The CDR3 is CAWSGAPGGNIQYF. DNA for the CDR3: TGTGCCTGGAGTGGGGCCCCAGGTGGAAACATTCAGTACTTC.

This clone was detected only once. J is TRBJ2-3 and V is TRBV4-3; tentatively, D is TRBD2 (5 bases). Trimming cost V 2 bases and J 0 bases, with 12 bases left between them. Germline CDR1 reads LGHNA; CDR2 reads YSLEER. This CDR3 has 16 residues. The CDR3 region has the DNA TGCGCCAGCAGCCAAACAACTCGGGATAGCACAGATACGCAGTATTTT. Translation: CASSQTTRDSTDTQYF.

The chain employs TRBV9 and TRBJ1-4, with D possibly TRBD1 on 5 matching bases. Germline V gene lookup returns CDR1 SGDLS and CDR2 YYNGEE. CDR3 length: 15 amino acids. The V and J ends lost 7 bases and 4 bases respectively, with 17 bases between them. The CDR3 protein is CASGSSGRLNEKLFF. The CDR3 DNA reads TGTGCCAGCGGGAGCTCGGGACGGCTTAATGAAAAACTGTTTTTT.

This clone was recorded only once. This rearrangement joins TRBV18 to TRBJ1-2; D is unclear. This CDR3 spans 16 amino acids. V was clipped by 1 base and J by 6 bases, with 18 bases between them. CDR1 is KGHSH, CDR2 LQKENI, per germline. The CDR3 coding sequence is TGTGCCAGCTCACCACGAATTACAGCTTCGAGACATGGCTACACCTTC. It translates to CASSPRITASRHGYTF.

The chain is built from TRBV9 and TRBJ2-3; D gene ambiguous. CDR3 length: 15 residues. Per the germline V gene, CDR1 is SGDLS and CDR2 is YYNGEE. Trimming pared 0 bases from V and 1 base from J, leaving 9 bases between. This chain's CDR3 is CASSVARYGTDTQYF. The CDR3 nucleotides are TGTGCCAGCAGCGTAGCCCGGTATGGCACAGATACGCAGTATTTT.